This T cell receptor beta chain originates from a study of T-cell reconstitution after alpha-beta-depleted transplantation in children. Unique molecular identifiers were incorporated when the TCRbeta library was constructed. Each CDR3 protein is one row after TCRdb ran MiXCR on the PCR reads. Here the sample spans 640,000 or so distinct CDR3 sequences, roughly 17% being singletons. This clonotype was seen at least ten times. V trimming: 9 bases; J trimming: 4 bases; junction bases outside the gene matches: 7. Germline assignment: CDR1 MGHDK and CDR2 SYGVNS. The CDR3 is 14 residues long. The rearrangement links TRBV25-1 to TRBJ2-1; 9 bases are a match to TRBD1. This clonotype originated in a human donor who donated a stem cell graft to a child with acute myeloid leukemia. Sequencing used PBMCs from the stem cell graft donor, obtained from the stem cell graft. The CDR3 region has the DNA TGTGCCAGTTCTGACAGGGGGACATACAATGAGCAGTTCTTC. Translating gives CASSDRGTYNEQFF. Supplemented by reference TRBV25-1 and TRBJ2-1, the full variable domain reads EADIYQTPRYLVIGTGKKITLECSQTMGHDKMYWYQQDPGMELHLIHYSYGVNSTEKGDLSSESTVSRIRTEHFPLTLESARPSHTSQYLCASSDRGTYNEQFFGPGTRLTVL.